One and the same sample provided the 20 T cell receptor beta chains below, sequenced in a study of blood T cell repertoires in COVID-19. Using immunoSEQ multiplex PCR, the repertoire was profiled, and TCRdb retains in-frame clones only, with some absent. The sample includes approximately 240,000 clones, 83% of them seen just once. Source material: peripheral blood. The receptor source for this set is a woman aged 25 to 39 with COVID-19, enrolled during active disease.

This clone was observed once. The chain is built from TRBV12-5 and TRBJ1-1; TRBD1 is a possible D gene (6 bases). This CDR3 contains 16 residues. Germline V lookup: CDR1 LGHNT, CDR2 FRNRAP. The V and J ends lost 7 bases and 4 bases respectively, with 22 bases between them. The CDR3 DNA follows: TGTGCTAGTGCCGACCCGGGACATCCAATACCCACTGAAGCTTTCTTT. Protein sequence: CASADPGHPIPTEAFF.

This clone was counted between two and nine times. The J gene is TRBJ2-1, the V gene TRBV27; 9 nucleotides match TRBD2. After removal of 6 bases from V and 3 bases from J, the junction contained 6 bases not matched to a gene. The CDR3 contains 15 residues. Germline loops: CDR1 MNHEY, CDR2 SMNVEV (reference sequence). The DNA of the CDR3 is TGTGCCAGCAGCACGCGGGAGGGCCTCTACAATGAGCAGTTCTTC. Translating it yields CASSTREGLYNEQFF.

The rearrangement joins TRBV11-2 to TRBJ1-6; D is possibly TRBD1 (5 bases). Germline CDR1 and CDR2: SGHAT and FQNNGV. V was pared by 1 base and J by 1 base, with 8 bases between. The CDR3 has 16 residues. CDR3 coding DNA: TGTGCCAGCAGCTTAGGGGCAGGGTCCTATAATTCACCCCTCCACTTT. Translating it yields CASSLGAGSYNSPLHF.

The rearrangement uses TRBV30 and TRBJ1-6; TRBD1 aligns across 7 bases. The CDR3 sequence is 14 residues long. Trimming took 2 bases from V and 14 from J; bases not matched to a gene: 12. The germline V gene encodes CDR1 GTSNPN and CDR2 SVGIG (reference sequence). The CDR3 nucleotides read TGTGCCTGGAGTTACGACAGGGAGAATTCGGCCCTCCACTTT. It specifies CAWSYDRENSALHF.

The CDR3 nucleotides read TGTGCCATCCAGCGCGGGGAGGATCAGCCCCAGCATTTT. Residues: CAIQRGEDQPQHF. The chain recombines TRBV10-3 with TRBJ1-5; D not resolved. The CDR3 spans 13 residues. Trimming removed 8 bases from V and 5 bases from J, with 13 bases in between. Germline-derived CDR1 and CDR2 are ENHRY and SYGVKD.

A remark on this clone: Mismatch with germline at one junction end may stem from a read error. The chain has TRBV15 and TRBJ2-7, with TRBD2 matching over 16 bases. This CDR3 is 17 amino acids long. Germline CDR1 is LNHNV and CDR2 is YYDKDF (reference sequence). CDR3 sequence reads: CATSRDTGSGLAGGPTF. CDR3 DNA: TGTGCCACCAGCAGAGACACAGGGTCGGGACTAGCGGGAGGGCCAACCTTC.

The chain recombines TRBV7-3 with TRBJ2-3, with 8 bases lining up with TRBD1. The CDR3 runs to 17 residues. The junction had 5 bases not matched to a gene; V was cut back by 0 bases and J by 0 bases. The germline CDR1 and CDR2 sequences are SGHTA and FQGTGA. CDR3 sequence (DNA): TGTGCCAGCAGCTTAACCCACCGGGACAGGAGCACAGATACGCAGTATTTT. Translation gives CASSLTHRDRSTDTQYF.

This clone was found a few times. V is TRBV5-1 and J is TRBJ2-5, with TRBD2 matching 14 bases. V shed 0 bases, J shed 7 bases, and the junction held 5 bases outside the gene matches. This CDR3 contains 16 residues. Germline lookup yields CDR1 SGHRS and CDR2 YFSETQ. The CDR3 here is CASSLGTSGRLATQYF. CDR3 DNA: TGCGCCAGCAGCTTGGGGACTAGCGGGAGGTTAGCGACCCAGTACTTC. The whole variable domain, remainder taken from reference TRBV5-1 and TRBJ2-5, is KAGVTQTPRYLIKTRGQQVTLSCSPISGHRSVSWYQQTPGQGLQFLFEYFSETQRNKGNFPGRFSGRQFSNSRSEMNVSTLELGDSALYLCASSLGTSGRLATQYFGPGTRLLVL.

Of note for this clone: Relative to the germline gene, one junction end is altered; a read error may explain this. The V and J genes are TRBV29-1 and TRBJ2-1; 7 bases agree with TRBD2. The CDR3 is 12 residues long. Germline CDR1 and CDR2: SQVTM and ANQGSEA. CDR3 sequence (DNA): TGCAGCGTTGTGGGACTATACAGTGAGCAGTTCTTC. This encodes CSVVGLYSEQFF.

The chain employs TRBV7-9 and TRBJ2-3, with 9 positions matching TRBD2. Germline CDR1 reads SEHNR; CDR2 reads FQNEAQ (reference sequence). V trimming: 1 base; J trimming: 1 base; junction bases outside the gene matches: 9. The CDR3 consists of 18 residues. CDR3 nucleotides: TGTGCCAGCAGCTTAGAACCTCGGGCTAGCGGGGGCACAGATACGCAGTATTTT. Protein sequence: CASSLEPRASGGTDTQYF.

The genes are TRBV29-1 and TRBJ2-3; 13 nucleotides match TRBD2. The V and J ends lost 0 bases and 4 bases, in that order; junction bases with no gene match: 7. The length of the CDR3 is 17 residues. Germline CDR1 reads SQVTM; CDR2 reads ANQGSEA. CDR3 in DNA: TGCAGCGTTGAAGACCCTCTACTAGCGGGAGGGCCAGATACGCAGTATTTT. This gives the protein CSVEDPLLAGGPDTQYF.

Only one count was recorded for this clone. The CDR3 protein is CASSPMVGVGTEAFF. The CDR3 nucleotides read TGTGCCAGCAGCCCTATGGTGGGAGTAGGCACTGAAGCTTTCTTT. The J gene is TRBJ1-1, the V gene TRBV7-3; D ambiguous. The CDR3 runs to 15 residues. The V end lost 5 bases, the J end lost 4 bases, and 17 bases lay between the germline ends. CDR1 and CDR2 from the germline V gene are SGHTA and FQGTGA.

The chain has TRBV6-5 and TRBJ1-2; 7 bases align to TRBD1. The trim removed 2 bases at V and 8 bases at J, leaving 8 bases unmatched. Germline CDR1 MNHEY, CDR2 SVGAGI. The CDR3 spans 14 residues. CDR3 nucleotides: TGTGCCAGCAGTTACACGACAGGGAGTGGGGGCTACACCTTC. Amino acid sequence: CASSYTTGSGGYTF.

This clone was observed a handful of times. The chain combines TRBV19 with TRBJ2-1; 8 bases agree with TRBD1. This CDR3 is 12 amino acids long. CDR1 LNHDA and CDR2 SQIVND come from the germline V gene (reference sequence). The V segment lost 5 bases and the J segment 15 bases; nucleotides outside the gene matches: 9. The CDR3 is CASSFSTGVRFF. DNA for the CDR3: TGTGCCAGTAGTTTCTCGACAGGGGTTAGGTTCTTC.

The J gene is TRBJ2-1, the V gene TRBV29-1; the match to TRBD1 covers 9 bases. Germline CDR1 is SQVTM and CDR2 is ANQGSEA. J was trimmed by 6 bases and V by 4 bases; bases with no gene match: 1. This CDR3 is 12 amino acids long. The chain's CDR3 is CSVGTGANEQFF. The DNA of the CDR3 is TGCAGCGTTGGGACAGGGGCCAATGAGCAGTTCTTC.

DNA for the CDR3: TGCGCCAGCAGCCAAGATATTCGGGACTGGAGGACAGATACGCAGTATTTT. It codes for CASSQDIRDWRTDTQYF. The rearrangement links TRBV4-3 to TRBJ2-3; a possible D gene is TRBD2 (6 bases). V was trimmed by 0 bases and J by 3 bases, leaving 16 bases between them. In germline, CDR1 is LGHNA, CDR2 YSLEER. This CDR3 contains 17 residues.

This clone was observed once. This chain uses TRBV2 with TRBJ2-6; unclear D gene. Germline V gene lookup returns CDR1 SNHLY and CDR2 FYNNEI. V gave up 3 bases and J gave up 0 bases, with 9 bases separating them. The CDR3 has 16 residues. The chain's CDR3 is CASSDVSPSGANVLTF. CDR3 bases: TGTGCCAGCAGTGACGTAAGCCCCTCTGGGGCCAACGTCCTGACTTTC.

The chain combines TRBV7-9 with TRBJ1-1; D not certain. V shed 4 bases and J shed 1 base, with 13 bases lying between them. Germline assignment: CDR1 SEHNR and CDR2 FQNEAQ (reference sequence). The CDR3 consists of 15 residues. DNA of the CDR3: TGTGCCAGCAGCTCCGACGGGCGGGGGAACACTGAAGCTTTCTTT. Residues: CASSSDGRGNTEAFF.

The chain combines TRBV23-1 with TRBJ2-2; 9 positions agree with TRBD2. TRBV23-1 is an open reading frame whose function is uncertain. The CDR3 runs 19 residues. J was trimmed by 4 bases and V by 3 bases; bases with no gene match: 15. This CDR3 is CASSQRGASGKIGTGELFF. DNA of the CDR3: TGCGCCAGCAGTCAGCGCGGGGCTAGCGGGAAAATTGGCACCGGGGAGCTGTTTTTT.

The chain combines TRBV29-1 with TRBJ2-7, with a tentative D call TRBD2 (5 bases). The V end lost 3 bases, the J end lost 7 bases, and 13 bases lay between the germline ends. Germline V gene lookup returns CDR1 SQVTM and CDR2 ANQGSEA. The CDR3 sequence is 12 residues long. The CDR3: CSVDSGSREQYF. For the CDR3, the DNA is TGCAGCGTTGACTCGGGGTCTCGGGAGCAGTACTTC.